This entry features one T cell receptor (beta chain) sequence. The sample belongs to a study of OX40 agonist ivuxolimab in advanced cancers. Produced via immunoSEQ multiplex PCR; TCRdb's table is partial and in-frame only. The profile shows approximately 88,000 clones, over 75% of them singletons. V gave up 6 bases and J gave up 7 bases, with 18 bases separating them. The CDR3 spans 15 residues. Germline lookup yields CDR1 SGHVS and CDR2 FQNEAQ. V and J are TRBV7-8 and TRBJ1-4, with D perhaps TRBD1 (5 bases). This receptor was obtained from an adult with an advanced solid tumor such as melanoma, head and neck, liver or kidney cancer. Here the sequenced sample was CD4+ or CD8+ T cells sorted from blood, taken in a trial of the OX40 agonist ivuxolimab. CDR3 loop: CASRARREGGEKLFF. The CDR3 DNA follows: TGTGCCAGCAGAGCCCGCAGGGAGGGTGGTGAAAAACTGTTTTTT. The variable domain in full, with the rest retrieved from reference TRBV7-8 and TRBJ1-4, is GAGVSQSPRYKVAKRGQDVALRCDPISGHVSLFWYQQALGQGPEFLTYFQNEAQLDKSGLPSDRFFAERPEGSVSTLKIQRTQQEDSAVYLCASRARREGGEKLFFGSGTQLSVL.